The clone carrying this T cell receptor (beta chain) has a single count. This sample is drawn from a study of cytomegalovirus exposure and HLA in healthy donors. J lost 6 bases, V lost 0 bases, and 3 bases had no gene match. This CDR3 is built from 13 residues. The germline CDR1 and CDR2 sequences are SGHDT and YYEEEE. The PCR was carried out with 60 Vbeta primers and 13 Jbeta primers. The data were produced by immunoSEQ multiplex PCR, yet TCRdb's version contains in-frame clones alone and is incomplete. In the table there are about 100,000 clones, about 72% of which are singletons. This chain uses TRBV5-6 with TRBJ2-7; 7 bases match TRBD2. The receptor's source is a man aged 18 to 29 in good health and CMV-seronegative. Sequenced sample: PBMCs. The CDR3, as DNA: TGTGCCAGCAGCTTGGTCGGGGGGAGCGAGCAGTACTTC. It yields the protein CASSLVGGSEQYF.